This passage covers 15 T cell receptor beta chains from one sample sequenced in a study of T-cell reconstitution after alpha-beta-depleted transplantation in children. TCRbeta library preparation incorporated unique molecular identifiers. TCRdb used MiXCR to reprocess the PCR reads, holding one entry per CDR3 protein. Of roughly 100,000 distinct CDR3 sequences in the sample, around 6% are singletons; the top ten hold about 6.1%. Specimen: PBMCs, mostly from graft donor cells, collected 60 days after TCRalphabeta/CD19-depleted stem cell transplant. These receptors were collected from a female patient aged 2-10 years who had a stem cell transplant for Fanconi anemia, so the T cells may come from the graft donor.

V is TRBV28 and J is TRBJ2-5; unclear D gene. Between the trimmed V and J ends, which lost 1 base and 2 bases, there was a span of 14 bases. The length of the CDR3 is 16 residues. Looked up from germline, CDR1 is MDHEN and CDR2 is SYDVKM. The CDR3 loop is CASSLLGSVSQETQYF. Written as DNA, the CDR3 is TGTGCCAGCAGTTTATTGGGTAGTGTCTCACAAGAGACCCAGTACTTC.

This clonotype was counted ten times or more. The chain uses TRBV6-5 and TRBJ2-5, with D maybe TRBD2 (7 bases). Trimming removed 4 bases from V and 4 bases from J, with 13 bases in between. CDR1 and CDR2 (germline): MNHEY, SVGAGI. This CDR3 spans 14 amino acids. This chain's CDR3 is CASSSGGPVETQYF. The DNA for the CDR3 is TGTGCCAGCAGTTCCGGGGGGCCGGTAGAGACCCAGTACTTC.

This clonotype appeared many times. The V and J genes are TRBV5-6 and TRBJ2-7, with TRBD1 as a possible D gene (7 bases). The CDR3 spans 15 residues. Per the germline V gene, CDR1 is SGHDT and CDR2 is YYEEEE. V was pared by 0 bases and J by 4 bases, with 14 bases between. The CDR3 DNA follows: TGTGCCAGCAGCTTGGAAGGAGGGGGCTATTACGAGCAGTACTTC. It encodes CASSLEGGGYYEQYF. The full variable domain, its missing parts supplied by reference TRBV5-6 and TRBJ2-7, is DAGVTQSPTHLIKTRGQQVTLRCSPKSGHDTVSWYQQALGQGPQFIFQYYEEEERQRGNFPDRFSGHQFPNYSSELNVNALLLGDSALYLCASSLEGGGYYEQYFGPGTRLTVT.

In this sample, this clonotype turned up a few times. J is TRBJ1-1 and V is TRBV14, with D uncertain. Germline CDR1 and CDR2: SGHDN and FVKESK. Trimming removed 2 bases at V and 4 bases at J, with 11 bases between. The CDR3 is made up of 14 amino acids. The DNA for the CDR3 is TGTGCCAGCAGCCAACGGGGAACGGTCACTGAAGCTTTCTTT. Translation: CASSQRGTVTEAFF.

The V and J genes are TRBV5-1 and TRBJ2-7; TRBD2 aligns across 9 bases. The germline V gene has CDR1 SGHRS and CDR2 YFSETQ. Unmatched junction bases numbered 8, after V lost 0 bases and J lost 4 bases. CDR3 length: 16 residues. The CDR3 nucleotides read TGCGCCAGCAGCTTGGCCCCTCTAGCGGGGAGTTACGAGCAGTACTTC. This encodes CASSLAPLAGSYEQYF.

This clonotype was detected only a few times. The chain joins TRBV5-1 to TRBJ2-7, with D possibly matching TRBD1 (5 bases). Trimming stripped 1 base from V and 13 bases from J, with 12 bases between. The CDR3 sequence is 11 residues long. Germline CDR1 SGHRS, CDR2 YFSETQ. In DNA, the CDR3 is TGCGCCAGCAGCTTGATAAGGGGTAAATACTTC. Residues: CASSLIRGKYF.

This clonotype was picked up many times. CDR3 DNA: TGTGCCAGCAGTTTAGTTGGCGGGTTGGGTTTGGAGACCCAGTACTTC. Translation: CASSLVGGLGLETQYF. The chain couples TRBV12-3 or TRBV12-4 to TRBJ2-5; tentatively, D is TRBD2 (5 bases). The CDR3 is 16 residues long. V was cut by 1 base and J by 5 bases, with 17 bases left in between.

This clonotype has more than one count but fewer than ten. This chain uses TRBV5-1 with TRBJ2-3, with D possibly being TRBD1 (5 bases). CDR1 and CDR2 (germline): SGHRS, YFSETQ. The CDR3 has 13 residues. Trimming shortened V by 6 bases and J by 4 bases, and 12 bases separated the two germline ends. The CDR3 loop reads CASMLRGADTQYF. The CDR3, as DNA: TGCGCCAGCATGTTAAGGGGCGCAGATACGCAGTATTTT.

In this sample, this clonotype turned up many times. This chain uses TRBV6-2 or TRBV6-3 with TRBJ2-6; D ambiguous. Germline V gene lookup returns CDR1 MNHEY and CDR2 SVGEGT. The CDR3 is 15 residues long. V was shortened by 6 bases and J by 0 bases, with 9 bases between the two germline ends. The CDR3 here is CASSRANSGANVLTF. The CDR3 DNA sequence: TGTGCCAGCAGCCGGGCCAACTCTGGGGCCAACGTCCTGACTTTC.

This clonotype occurred a few times. The chain uses TRBV18 and TRBJ2-3; the D gene is possibly TRBD2 (6 bases). The CDR3 length is 14 residues. Germline assignment: CDR1 KGHSH and CDR2 LQKENI. Deletions cut 5 bases from V and 3 bases from J, with 12 bases between. In DNA form, the CDR3 reads TGTGCCAGCTCATCCGTGGGGGGTACAGATACGCAGTATTTT. The encoded protein is CASSSVGGTDTQYF.

In its sample, this clonotype was seen a few times. CDR3: CASSWRLTQYF. The CDR3 DNA is TGCGCCAGCAGTTGGAGACTGACCCAGTACTTC. V usage is TRBV23-1 and J usage is TRBJ2-5, with D hard to call. TRBV23-1 is flagged as an ORF with uncertain function. V lost 5 bases and J 7 bases, leaving 8 bases between the germline ends. The CDR3 spans 11 residues.

At least ten counts were recorded for this clonotype. The CDR3 region is CSVASRGPNIQYF. The CDR3 region has the DNA TGCAGCGTTGCCTCCAGGGGACCAAACATTCAGTACTTC. The chain is built from TRBV29-1 and TRBJ2-4, with a tentative D call TRBD1 (6 bases). This CDR3 is 13 amino acids long. The germline CDR1 and CDR2 sequences are SQVTM and ANQGSEA. Trimming pared 4 bases from V and 6 bases from J, leaving 13 bases between.

This clonotype was detected ten times or more. This chain uses TRBV29-1 with TRBJ2-7, with 10 bases aligning to TRBD1. The CDR3 contains 15 residues. V shed 3 bases and J 3 bases; nucleotides not matched to a gene: 8. Germline CDR1 is SQVTM and CDR2 is ANQGSEA. As DNA, the CDR3 is TGCAGCGTTGAGCGGACAGGGGGGCGCTTCTACGAGCAGTACTTC. As protein: CSVERTGGRFYEQYF.

This clonotype has at least ten counts. The V gene is TRBV20-1, the J gene TRBJ2-1; TRBD2 might be the D (5 bases). This CDR3 spans 13 amino acids. Germline V gene sequence: CDR1 DFQATT, CDR2 SNEGSKA (reference sequence). Between the trimmed V and J ends, which lost 2 bases and 6 bases, there was a span of 11 bases. In DNA, the CDR3 is TGCAGTGCTAGAAAGGGAGTTGGCAATGAGCAGTTCTTC. It codes for CSARKGVGNEQFF.

This clonotype has at least ten counts. The J gene is TRBJ2-1, the V gene TRBV11-2, with 8 bases identical to TRBD2. Unmatched junction bases numbered 11, after V lost 2 bases and J lost 5 bases. This CDR3 is built from 17 residues. Germline lookup yields CDR1 SGHAT and CDR2 FQNNGV. CDR3 sequence: CASSLPPGTRLNNEQFF. CDR3 DNA sequence: TGTGCCAGCAGCTTACCCCCCGGGACTAGATTGAACAATGAGCAGTTCTTC.